This passage covers 31 T cell receptor beta chains from one sample sequenced in a study of cytomegalovirus exposure and HLA in healthy donors. Primers: 60 Vbeta forward and 13 Jbeta reverse. Clones were read by immunoSEQ multiplex PCR, and TCRdb kept only the in-frame ones, dropping some. This sample has over 95,000 clones; 70% to 80% occur once, and the top ten carry less than 3%. Sequencing was done on a sample of PBMCs. These receptors were obtained from a female donor in good health and CMV-seronegative.

The V call is TRBV30, the J call TRBJ2-1, with TRBD2 matching 10 bases. The CDR3 loop spans 19 amino acids. The trim removed 0 bases at V and 1 base at J, leaving 12 bases unmatched. Germline V lookup: CDR1 GTSNPN, CDR2 SVGIG (reference sequence). CDR3 residues: CAWSVHDSGGLFSYNEQFF. In DNA form, the CDR3 reads TGTGCCTGGAGTGTACATGATAGCGGGGGGCTCTTTTCCTACAATGAGCAGTTCTTC.

The J gene is TRBJ1-1, the V gene TRBV12-5; TRBD1 is a possible D gene (6 bases). Germline V gene data show CDR1 as LGHNT and CDR2 as FRNRAP. The CDR3 is 14 residues long. V shed 7 bases and J shed 5 bases, with 17 bases lying between them. CDR3 sequence: CASARGGQRTEAFF. CDR3 in DNA: TGTGCTAGTGCCCGGGGGGGGCAGCGGACTGAAGCTTTCTTT.

This clone turned up a few times. This chain uses TRBV18 with TRBJ1-1; possibly TRBD1 for D (5 bases). The germline V gene encodes CDR1 KGHSH and CDR2 LQKENI. Trimming took 3 bases from V and 6 from J, leaving 11 bases between them. The CDR3 loop spans 13 amino acids. The CDR3 is CASSPSGVAEAFF. CDR3 nucleotides: TGTGCCAGCTCACCCTCGGGGGTCGCTGAAGCTTTCTTT.

J is TRBJ2-7 and V is TRBV19, with 9 positions matching TRBD1. Germline assignment: CDR1 LNHDA and CDR2 SQIVND (reference sequence). The CDR3 consists of 14 residues. Germline trimming cut 6 bases from V and 3 bases from J; bases unmatched to any gene: 6. The CDR3 here is CASSPQGAVYEQYF. CDR3 nucleotide sequence: TGTGCCAGTAGCCCACAGGGGGCTGTCTACGAGCAGTACTTC.

This clone was counted between two and nine times. V gene TRBV7-9 combines with J gene TRBJ1-1; 7 nucleotides line up with TRBD1. Germline CDR1 and CDR2: SEHNR and FQNEAQ (reference sequence). This CDR3 comprises 16 residues. V trimming: 7 bases; J trimming: 1 base; junction bases outside the gene matches: 12. CDR3 in amino acids: CASTSMVQGPNTEAFF. The CDR3 DNA follows: TGTGCCAGCACCTCTATGGTACAGGGGCCGAACACTGAAGCTTTCTTT.

The chain joins TRBV4-2 to TRBJ1-3; D unresolved. CDR3 size: 15 residues. Trimming left V 1 base short and J 3 bases short, with 10 bases between. Germline loops: CDR1 LGHNA, CDR2 YNFKEQ. As DNA, the CDR3 is TGTGCCAGCAGCCAAGTCACTACGGATGGAAACACCATATATTTT. Its protein product is CASSQVTTDGNTIYF.

Remarks on this clone: In the same sample, other DNA sequences code for this CDR3. The V gene is TRBV2, the J gene TRBJ2-5; the D gene is possibly TRBD2 (6 bases). Per the germline V gene, CDR1 is SNHLY and CDR2 is FYNNEI. The CDR3 is 12 residues long. V was trimmed by 7 bases and J by 2 bases, leaving 8 bases between them. The CDR3: CASKAGQETQYF. For the CDR3, the DNA is TGTGCCAGCAAGGCGGGGCAAGAGACCCAGTACTTC.

The chain has TRBV7-9 and TRBJ2-5, with TRBD2 matching 15 bases. With V trimmed by 3 bases and J by 4 bases, 12 bases remained unmatched. This CDR3 spans 19 amino acids. The germline gives CDR1 SEHNR, CDR2 FQNEAQ (reference sequence). DNA for the CDR3: TGTGCCAGCAGCTTCGGACTAGCGGGGGGGTTAAAGATCGTAGAGACCCAGTACTTC. Translating gives CASSFGLAGGLKIVETQYF. Full variable domain (outside the CDR3, taken from reference TRBV7-9 and TRBJ2-5): DTGVSQNPRHKITKRGQNVTFRCDPISEHNRLYWYRQTLGQGPEFLTYFQNEAQLEKSRLLSDRFSAERPKGSFSTLEIQRTEQGDSAMYLCASSFGLAGGLKIVETQYFGPGTRLLVL.

V usage is TRBV5-6 and J usage is TRBJ2-7; no firm D call. Per germline, CDR1 SGHDT and CDR2 YYEEEE. V shed 4 bases and J shed 3 bases, with 5 bases lying between them. The CDR3 consists of 11 residues. The CDR3 loop is CASSARYEQYF. The CDR3 DNA follows: TGTGCCAGCAGCGCGCGCTACGAGCAGTACTTC. Together with reference TRBV5-6 and TRBJ2-7, the CDR3 gives the full variable domain: DAGVTQSPTHLIKTRGQQVTLRCSPKSGHDTVSWYQQALGQGPQFIFQYYEEEERQRGNFPDRFSGHQFPNYSSELNVNALLLGDSALYLCASSARYEQYFGPGTRLTVT.

This clone occurred once. The CDR3 coding sequence is TGTGCCAGCACGGCGGGTATTGGGTCAGATACGCAGTATTTT. Translated: CASTAGIGSDTQYF. This chain joins TRBV27 and TRBJ2-3; the D gene is possibly TRBD2 (5 bases). The V end was cut by 7 bases, the J end by 4 bases, with 15 bases between. CDR3 length equals 14 residues. Germline CDR1 is MNHEY and CDR2 is SMNVEV (reference sequence).

This chain's CDR3 is CASRGGNTEAFF. The CDR3 region has the DNA TGTGCCAGCAGAGGGGGGAACACTGAAGCTTTCTTT. The rearrangement uses TRBV6-5 and TRBJ1-1, with a tentative D call TRBD1 (6 bases). The V end lost 6 bases, the J end lost 1 base, and 6 bases lay between the germline ends. Germline V lookup: CDR1 MNHEY, CDR2 SVGAGI. This CDR3 has 12 amino acids.

This chain uses TRBV19 with TRBJ1-5; no clear D gene. V lost 3 bases, J lost 3 bases, and 6 bases lay in between. The germline gives CDR1 LNHDA, CDR2 SQIVND (reference sequence). The CDR3 runs 13 residues. The CDR3 DNA sequence: TGTGCCAGTAGTATCGTCCCCAATCAGCCCCAGCATTTT. This codes for CASSIVPNQPQHF.

The chain uses TRBV12-5 and TRBJ2-5; 13 bases are shared with TRBD2. The CDR3 spans 18 residues. V dropped 0 bases and J dropped 2; count of bases not matched to a gene: 6. Germline CDR1 is LGHNT and CDR2 is FRNRAP. The CDR3 bases are TGTGCTAGTGGTTTGGTAACTAGCGGGGGGGAAACACAAGAGACCCAGTACTTC. Translating gives CASGLVTSGGETQETQYF. The whole variable domain, remainder taken from reference TRBV12-5 and TRBJ2-5, is DARVTQTPRHKVTEMGQEVTMRCQPILGHNTVFWYRQTMMQGLELLAYFRNRAPLDDSGMPKDRFSAEMPDATLATLKIQPSEPRDSAVYFCASGLVTSGGETQETQYFGPGTRLLVL.

The V gene is TRBV7-2, the J gene TRBJ2-2; possibly TRBD1 for D (6 bases). The CDR3 spans 15 residues. Germline V lookup: CDR1 SGHTA, CDR2 FQGNSA. Trimming removed 6 bases at V and 1 base at J, with 12 bases between. The CDR3 spells CASRERGMNTGELFF. The CDR3 DNA follows: TGTGCCAGCAGAGAAAGGGGGATGAACACCGGGGAGCTGTTTTTT. The variable domain in full, with the rest retrieved from reference TRBV7-2 and TRBJ2-2, is GAGVSQSPSNKVTEKGKDVELRCDPISGHTALYWYRQSLGQGLEFLIYFQGNSAPDKSGLPSDRFSAERTGGSVSTLTIQRTQQEDSAVYLCASRERGMNTGELFFGEGSRLTVL.

This chain connects TRBV7-9 to TRBJ2-7, with D possibly TRBD1 on 6 matching bases. The CDR3 has 14 amino acids. V lost 3 bases and J lost 1, with 10 bases in between. Looked up from germline, CDR1 is SEHNR and CDR2 is FQNEAQ (reference sequence). As DNA, the CDR3 is TGTGCCAGCAGCTTTTCAGGGGTTTCCTACGAGCAGTACTTC. Translated, it gives CASSFSGVSYEQYF. Drawing the rest from reference TRBV7-9 and TRBJ2-7, the complete variable domain is DTGVSQNPRHKITKRGQNVTFRCDPISEHNRLYWYRQTLGQGPEFLTYFQNEAQLEKSRLLSDRFSAERPKGSFSTLEIQRTEQGDSAMYLCASSFSGVSYEQYFGPGTRLTVT.

V and J are TRBV27 and TRBJ2-7, with 7 bases that match TRBD2. The CDR3 consists of 14 residues. V lost 7 bases and J lost 5; bases outside the gene matches: 11. Germline V gives CDR1 MNHEY, CDR2 SMNVEV (reference sequence). This CDR3 reads CASTDGGSLDEQYF. CDR3 DNA sequence: TGTGCCAGCACCGACGGGGGGTCCCTTGACGAGCAGTACTTC.

This clone was observed a few times. At the DNA level, this CDR3 is encoded by other sequences in the same sample as well. The J gene is TRBJ2-5, the V gene TRBV5-1; 11 positions agree with TRBD2. The CDR3 runs 15 residues. V trimming: 0 bases; J trimming: 2 bases; junction bases outside the gene matches: 0. Germline CDR1 reads SGHRS; CDR2 reads YFSETQ. The CDR3 region is CASSLGLAGQETQYF. The CDR3 DNA is TGCGCCAGCAGCTTGGGACTAGCGGGGCAAGAGACCCAGTACTTC.

The chain couples TRBV4-3 to TRBJ1-1, with TRBD1 as a possible D gene (5 bases). The germline V gene has CDR1 LGHNA and CDR2 YSLEER. Trimming removed 0 bases from V and 4 bases from J, with 12 bases in between. The CDR3 is 15 amino acids. CDR3 loop: CASSQDQIRGTEAFF. The DNA of the CDR3 is TGCGCCAGCAGCCAAGATCAAATAAGGGGCACTGAAGCTTTCTTT.

J is TRBJ2-5 and V is TRBV9, with D perhaps TRBD1 (6 bases). The CDR3 spans 20 residues. CDR1 is SGDLS, CDR2 YYNGEE, per germline. With 3 bases removed from V and 1 base from J, the gap between germline ends came to 28 bases. CDR3 nucleotides: TGTGCCAGCAGCGGGTGGGGTGGGGGCAGTTTTTTCCCCCCCCAAGAGACCCAGTACTTC. This gives the protein CASSGWGGGSFFPPQETQYF.

The count of this clone is one. The chain uses TRBV9 and TRBJ2-1, with TRBD2 identical over 10 bases. This CDR3 comprises 15 residues. Germline V lookup: CDR1 SGDLS, CDR2 YYNGEE. Trimming took 4 bases from V and 6 from J; bases not matched to a gene: 7. CDR3: CASSTSGGGINEQFF. For the CDR3, the DNA is TGTGCCAGCAGCACAAGCGGGGGGGGGATCAATGAGCAGTTCTTC.

The rearrangement links TRBV19 to TRBJ1-2, with D uncertain. The CDR3 extends over 14 amino acids. Germline assignment: CDR1 LNHDA and CDR2 SQIVND (reference sequence). Trimming removed 3 bases from V and 7 bases from J, with 15 bases in between. CDR3 nucleotide sequence: TGTGCCAGTAGTATCGACATTTACGCTTCTGGCTACACCTTC. As protein: CASSIDIYASGYTF.

J is TRBJ1-5 and V is TRBV18, with TRBD1 matching 8 bases. The germline gives CDR1 KGHSH, CDR2 LQKENI. The ends lost 5 bases at V and 5 bases at J; junction bases unmatched: 5. The CDR3 covers 14 residues. The CDR3 DNA follows: TGTGCCAGCTCAAACCAGGGGGCAGATCAGCCCCAGCATTTT. Its translation is CASSNQGADQPQHF.

The genes are TRBV10-2 and TRBJ2-1; TRBD2 matches 9 bases. The CDR3 covers 16 residues. CDR1 and CDR2 (germline): WSHSY, SAAADI. Trimming cost V 3 bases and J 7 bases; bases outside gene matches: 10. The CDR3 DNA follows: TGCGCCAGCAGTGAACCTAGCGGGGTACTAACTAATGAGCAGTTCTTC. Translated: CASSEPSGVLTNEQFF.

Here the CDR3 DNA reads TGTGCCAGCAGTTTCGACGTCAGGGAACATGGCTACACCTTC. It yields the protein CASSFDVREHGYTF. The rearrangement joins TRBV6-6 to TRBJ1-2, with TRBD1 as a possible D gene (5 bases). The CDR3 covers 14 residues. Germline-derived CDR1 and CDR2 are MNHNY and SVGAGI (reference sequence). Trimming shortened V by 4 bases and J by 6 bases, and 15 bases separated the two germline ends.

The chain uses TRBV7-8 and TRBJ2-7; TRBD2 matches 14 bases. J lost 0 bases, V lost 3 bases, and 4 bases had no gene match. Per germline, CDR1 SGHVS and CDR2 FQNEAQ. The CDR3 is made up of 17 amino acids. This chain's CDR3 is CASSLGLAGASSYEQYF. CDR3 in DNA: TGTGCCAGCAGCTTGGGACTAGCGGGGGCTAGCTCCTACGAGCAGTACTTC.

Notes on this clone: The germline gene is not matched at one end of the junction; a read error may be the cause. The chain employs TRBV27 and TRBJ2-5, with D perhaps TRBD2 (5 bases). This CDR3 contains 14 residues. The germline gives CDR1 MNHEY, CDR2 SMNVEV (reference sequence). The CDR3 DNA sequence: TGTGCCAGCAGCCGAACTAGGGCGGAAGAGGCCCAGTACTTC. It translates to CASSRTRAEEAQYF.

The genes are TRBV30 and TRBJ2-1; TRBD2 agrees at 7 bases. There are 14 residues in the CDR3. The germline gives CDR1 GTSNPN, CDR2 SVGIG (reference sequence). Losses at the gene ends were 5 bases for V and 12 bases for J; bases not matched to a gene: 16. The CDR3 here is CAWGPLAGHRGQFF. CDR3 sequence (DNA): TGTGCCTGGGGACCCTTAGCGGGTCACAGAGGGCAGTTCTTC.

This CDR3 reads CAWSEGLAGVLGDVGELFF. DNA of the CDR3: TGTGCCTGGAGTGAAGGACTAGCGGGGGTCTTAGGTGATGTCGGGGAGCTGTTTTTT. The chain combines TRBV30 with TRBJ2-2, with 13 bases fitting TRBD2. Germline V lookup: CDR1 GTSNPN, CDR2 SVGIG (reference sequence). This CDR3 is 19 amino acids long. V lost 1 base and J lost 7; bases outside the gene matches: 15.

The chain's CDR3 is CASSQDRGQGPQHF. The CDR3 DNA reads TGCGCCAGCAGCCAAGACAGGGGGCAGGGGCCCCAGCATTTT. The chain uses TRBV4-3 and TRBJ1-5; 8 bases line up with TRBD1. The length of the CDR3 is 14 residues. V was clipped by 0 bases and J by 9 bases; unmatched bases: 4. Germline V gene data show CDR1 as LGHNA and CDR2 as YSLEER.

The chain uses TRBV15 and TRBJ2-7, with D perhaps TRBD1 (6 bases). The CDR3 has 14 amino acids. Per the germline V gene, CDR1 is LNHNV and CDR2 is YYDKDF (reference sequence). V shed 3 bases and J shed 1 base, with 10 bases lying between them. CDR3 residues: CATSRATGSYEQYF. In nucleotides, the CDR3 is TGTGCCACCAGCAGGGCCACAGGGTCCTACGAGCAGTACTTC.

This clone was recorded only once. V and J are TRBV6-4 and TRBJ2-2; D is unresolved. This CDR3 is built from 12 residues. Looked up from germline, CDR1 is MRHNA and CDR2 is SNTAGT. Deletions cut 8 bases from V and 6 bases from J, with 10 bases between. CDR3 residues: CASLLRSGELFF. The CDR3, as DNA: TGTGCCAGCCTTCTCCGGTCCGGGGAGCTGTTTTTT.